This T cell receptor (beta chain) was profiled in a study of identical twins. The V gene's germline CDR1 is DFQATT and CDR2 SNEGSKA (reference sequence). The CDR3 length is 16 residues. V lost 5 bases to trimming and J lost 2 bases, with 19 bases between them. TCRdb itself ran the 5' RACE reads through MiXCR, one entry per CDR3 protein. This table has hundreds of thousands of distinct CDR3 sequences, 8.5% to 9.5% appearing once. This clonotype was recorded at least ten times. The data also belong to a second study, concerning yellow fever vaccine responses in identical twins.

The TCR was taken from a woman younger than 30 in good health. Material for sequencing was CD8+ T cells sorted from blood. The rearrangement links TRBV20-1 to TRBJ2-1; D tentatively reads TRBD1 or TRBD2 (5 bases each). CDR3 amino acids: CSARPGGWGPYNEQFF. In DNA, the CDR3 is TGCAGTGCTCGCCCGGGCGGGTGGGGCCCCTACAATGAGCAGTTCTTC.